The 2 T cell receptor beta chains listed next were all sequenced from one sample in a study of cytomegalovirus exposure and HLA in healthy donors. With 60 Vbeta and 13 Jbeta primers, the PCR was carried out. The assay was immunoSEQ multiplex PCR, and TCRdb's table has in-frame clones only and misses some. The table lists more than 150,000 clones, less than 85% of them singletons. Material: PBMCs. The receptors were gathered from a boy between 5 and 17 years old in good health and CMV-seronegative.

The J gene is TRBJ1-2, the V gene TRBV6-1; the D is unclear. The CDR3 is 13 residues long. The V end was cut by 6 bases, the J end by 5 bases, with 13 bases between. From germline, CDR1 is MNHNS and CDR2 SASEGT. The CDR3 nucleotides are TGTGCCAGCAGGGTCGCAGAGGCATATGGCTACACCTTC. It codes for CASRVAEAYGYTF.

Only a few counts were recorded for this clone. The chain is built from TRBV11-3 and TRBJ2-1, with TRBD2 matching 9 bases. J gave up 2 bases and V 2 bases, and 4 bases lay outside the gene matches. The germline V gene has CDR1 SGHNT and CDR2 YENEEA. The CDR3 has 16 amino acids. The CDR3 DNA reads TGTGCCAGCAGCTTAATTGGCGGGAGGGCCTACAATGAGCAGTTCTTC. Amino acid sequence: CASSLIGGRAYNEQFF.